A selection of T cell receptor beta chains follows, all from one sample in a study of cytomegalovirus exposure and HLA in healthy donors. Clones were sequenced by immunoSEQ multiplex PCR, and TCRdb holds only the in-frame ones, with some missing. This table holds over 150,000 clones, around 79% found once. Sequencing used PBMCs. The receptors stem from a man aged 25-45 years in good health and CMV-seropositive. Each CDR3 is given with its conserved first and last residue. Fields, in order: J gene, CDR3 length, V gene, D gene, clone size, CDR3 protein, CDR3 DNA. D genes are given only for firm matches. Clone size is shown for a subset of rows, as once, few, many or a class of expanded clone.

j_gene: TRBJ2-1; len: 16; v_gene: TRBV19; d_gene: TRBD2; abundance: NA; CDR3aa: CASRGLAGGSYNEQFF; CDR3nt: TGTGCCAGTCGGGGACTAGCGGGAGGCTCATACAATGAGCAGTTCTTC
j_gene: TRBJ2-1; len: 14; v_gene: TRBV9; d_gene: NA; abundance: NA; CDR3aa: CASSVDPSSSEQFF; CDR3nt: TGTGCCAGCAGCGTAGATCCTTCTTCCAGTGAGCAGTTCTTC
j_gene: TRBJ1-2; len: 13; v_gene: TRBV15; d_gene: TRBD1; abundance: NA; CDR3aa: CATSSQGLGGYTF; CDR3nt: TGTGCCACCAGCTCACAGGGGCTGGGTGGCTACACCTTC
j_gene: TRBJ2-7; len: 16; v_gene: TRBV10-2; d_gene: TRBD2; abundance: NA; CDR3aa: CASGRLSSGGYYEQYF; CDR3nt: TGCGCCAGCGGAAGATTATCTAGCGGGGGCTACTACGAGCAGTACTTC
j_gene: TRBJ2-2; len: 17; v_gene: TRBV2; d_gene: TRBD2; abundance: NA; CDR3aa: CASRVVAGGPNTGELFF; CDR3nt: TGTGCCAGCAGGGTTGTAGCGGGAGGGCCGAACACCGGGGAGCTGTTTTTT
j_gene: TRBJ2-7; len: 11; v_gene: TRBV2; d_gene: NA; abundance: NA; CDR3aa: CASSEQYEQYF; CDR3nt: TGTGCCAGCAGTGAACAGTACGAGCAGTACTTC
j_gene: TRBJ2-3; len: 17; v_gene: TRBV5-1; d_gene: NA; abundance: NA; CDR3aa: CASSSQGGQVSTDTQYF; CDR3nt: TGCGCCAGCAGCTCTCAGGGAGGCCAGGTCAGCACAGATACGCAGTATTTT
j_gene: TRBJ2-3; len: 19; v_gene: TRBV5-4; d_gene: TRBD2; abundance: NA; CDR3aa: CASSSGLAGGLGISDTQYF; CDR3nt: TGTGCCAGCAGCTCGGGACTAGCGGGGGGGCTGGGCATTTCAGATACGCAGTATTTT
j_gene: TRBJ2-2; len: 12; v_gene: TRBV29-1; d_gene: NA; abundance: NA; CDR3aa: CSIQGNTGELFF; CDR3nt: TGCAGTATCCAGGGAAACACCGGGGAGCTGTTTTTT
j_gene: TRBJ2-1; len: 17; v_gene: TRBV7-9; d_gene: NA; abundance: NA; CDR3aa: CASTSRIAVPERGEQFF; CDR3nt: TGTGCCAGCACATCCAGGATAGCGGTTCCCGAACGGGGTGAGCAGTTCTTC
j_gene: TRBJ1-5; len: 13; v_gene: TRBV6-1; d_gene: NA; abundance: NA; CDR3aa: CASSETQKQPQHF; CDR3nt: TGTGCCAGCAGTGAAACCCAGAAGCAGCCCCAGCATTTT
j_gene: TRBJ1-5; len: 13; v_gene: TRBV15; d_gene: NA; abundance: NA; CDR3aa: CATSRVSREPQHF; CDR3nt: TGTGCCACCAGCAGAGTGTCCCGGGAGCCCCAGCATTTT
j_gene: TRBJ2-7; len: 15; v_gene: TRBV4-1; d_gene: TRBD2; abundance: NA; CDR3aa: CASSQEARPGGVQYF; CDR3nt: TGCGCCAGCAGCCAAGAGGCGCGGCCGGGGGGGGTGCAGTACTTC
j_gene: TRBJ1-5; len: 15; v_gene: TRBV5-1; d_gene: NA; abundance: NA; CDR3aa: CASSAGGTENQPQHF; CDR3nt: TGCGCCAGCAGCGCCGGGGGGACGGAGAATCAGCCCCAGCATTTT
j_gene: TRBJ2-2; len: 19; v_gene: TRBV30; d_gene: TRBD2; abundance: NA; CDR3aa: CAWRGTSGGVRGGTGELFF; CDR3nt: TGTGCCTGGAGGGGGACTAGCGGGGGAGTCCGCGGGGGGACCGGGGAGCTGTTTTTT
j_gene: TRBJ1-2; len: 17; v_gene: TRBV4-1; d_gene: TRBD1; abundance: NA; CDR3aa: CASSSPPRRGPNYGYTF; CDR3nt: TGCGCCAGCAGCTCCCCCCCCCGCAGGGGGCCTAACTATGGCTACACCTTC
j_gene: TRBJ2-3; len: 13; v_gene: TRBV7-3; d_gene: NA; abundance: NA; CDR3aa: CASSLYGTDTQYF; CDR3nt: TGTGCCAGCAGCTTATATGGCACAGATACGCAGTATTTT
j_gene: TRBJ2-7; len: 14; v_gene: TRBV14; d_gene: TRBD1; abundance: few; CDR3aa: CASSLMTGGYEQYF; CDR3nt: TGTGCCAGCAGCCTTATGACAGGGGGCTACGAGCAGTACTTC
j_gene: TRBJ1-5; len: 14; v_gene: TRBV5-1; d_gene: NA; abundance: few; CDR3aa: CASSPGEGGQPQHF; CDR3nt: TGCGCCAGCAGCCCAGGGGAGGGAGGTCAGCCCCAGCATTTT
j_gene: TRBJ2-2; len: 15; v_gene: TRBV6-5; d_gene: TRBD1; abundance: NA; CDR3aa: CASSRQGANTGELFF; CDR3nt: TGTGCCAGCAGCCGACAGGGGGCGAACACCGGGGAGCTGTTTTTT
j_gene: TRBJ1-2; len: 11; v_gene: TRBV20-1; d_gene: NA; abundance: NA; CDR3aa: CSARDPYGYTF; CDR3nt: TGCAGTGCTAGAGACCCGTATGGCTACACCTTC
j_gene: TRBJ1-3; len: 15; v_gene: TRBV7-2; d_gene: NA; abundance: NA; CDR3aa: CASSLVGQAGNTIYF; CDR3nt: TGTGCCAGCAGCTTAGTGGGACAAGCTGGAAACACCATATATTTT
j_gene: TRBJ1-1; len: 11; v_gene: TRBV2; d_gene: NA; abundance: NA; CDR3aa: CASRGGPEAFF; CDR3nt: TGTGCCAGCAGGGGGGGGCCTGAAGCTTTCTTT
j_gene: TRBJ2-7; len: 15; v_gene: TRBV10-2; d_gene: TRBD2; abundance: NA; CDR3aa: CASRNSLAGAYEQYF; CDR3nt: TGCGCCAGTCGCAATTCACTAGCGGGAGCCTACGAGCAGTACTTC
j_gene: TRBJ1-2; len: 15; v_gene: TRBV10-3; d_gene: TRBD1; abundance: NA; CDR3aa: CAISRQGSDLDGYTF; CDR3nt: TGTGCCATCAGCCGACAGGGGTCAGACTTGGATGGCTACACCTTC
j_gene: TRBJ2-7; len: 13; v_gene: TRBV6-5; d_gene: NA; abundance: once; CDR3aa: CASSPGGWYEQYF; CDR3nt: TGTGCCAGCAGTCCGGGTGGTTGGTACGAGCAGTACTTC
j_gene: TRBJ2-7; len: 15; v_gene: TRBV5-1; d_gene: NA; abundance: NA; CDR3aa: CASSPSAESSYEQYF; CDR3nt: TGCGCCAGCAGCCCTTCGGCGGAGAGCTCCTACGAGCAGTACTTC
j_gene: TRBJ1-1; len: 12; v_gene: TRBV10-3; d_gene: NA; abundance: NA; CDR3aa: CAIRQGNTEAFF; CDR3nt: TGTGCCATCAGACAGGGGAACACTGAAGCTTTCTTT
j_gene: TRBJ1-2; len: 15; v_gene: TRBV7-2; d_gene: TRBD1; abundance: NA; CDR3aa: CASSLAPGQAYGYTF; CDR3nt: TGTGCCAGCAGCTTAGCTCCGGGACAGGCCTATGGCTACACCTTC
j_gene: TRBJ2-2; len: 15; v_gene: TRBV10-1; d_gene: TRBD2; abundance: NA; CDR3aa: CASSSGLAGAGELFF; CDR3nt: TGCGCCAGCAGTTCGGGACTAGCGGGAGCCGGGGAGCTGTTTTTT
j_gene: TRBJ2-7; len: 14; v_gene: TRBV5-1; d_gene: TRBD1; abundance: NA; CDR3aa: CASSFNGQAYEQYF; CDR3nt: TGCGCCAGCAGCTTTAATGGACAGGCCTACGAGCAGTACTTC
j_gene: TRBJ2-1; len: 14; v_gene: TRBV7-9; d_gene: NA; abundance: NA; CDR3aa: CASSSWTTYNEQFF; CDR3nt: TGTGCCAGCAGCTCATGGACAACCTACAATGAGCAGTTCTTC
j_gene: TRBJ2-7; len: 17; v_gene: TRBV19; d_gene: NA; abundance: NA; CDR3aa: CASSIGPPRSGTDEQYF; CDR3nt: TGTGCCAGTAGTATAGGCCCCCCGCGGTCGGGAACAGACGAGCAGTACTTC
j_gene: TRBJ1-1; len: 14; v_gene: TRBV27; d_gene: NA; abundance: NA; CDR3aa: CASSLSGEDTEAFF; CDR3nt: TGTGCCAGCAGTTTATCTGGGGAGGACACTGAAGCTTTCTTT
j_gene: TRBJ2-5; len: 11; v_gene: TRBV20-1; d_gene: NA; abundance: NA; CDR3aa: CSVDGSVTQYF; CDR3nt: TGCAGTGTAGATGGTAGCGTGACCCAGTACTTC
j_gene: TRBJ2-1; len: 15; v_gene: TRBV27; d_gene: TRBD2; abundance: NA; CDR3aa: CASSLGTSGYNEQFF; CDR3nt: TGTGCCAGCAGTTTAGGGACTAGCGGATACAATGAGCAGTTCTTC
j_gene: TRBJ2-1; len: 14; v_gene: TRBV4-1; d_gene: NA; abundance: NA; CDR3aa: CASSQRDISSEQFF; CDR3nt: TGCGCCAGCAGCCAAAGGGACATATCGTCAGAGCAGTTCTTC
j_gene: TRBJ2-7; len: 15; v_gene: TRBV29-1; d_gene: TRBD2; abundance: NA; CDR3aa: CSVQGGLANSYEQYF; CDR3nt: TGCAGCGTCCAGGGGGGACTAGCGAACTCCTACGAGCAGTACTTC
j_gene: TRBJ2-2; len: 13; v_gene: TRBV15; d_gene: NA; abundance: NA; CDR3aa: CATSRVGGGELFF; CDR3nt: TGTGCCACCAGCAGGGTTGGAGGGGGGGAGCTGTTTTTT
j_gene: TRBJ1-4; len: 14; v_gene: TRBV6-1; d_gene: TRBD1; abundance: NA; CDR3aa: CASKPGQGAEKLFF; CDR3nt: TGTGCCAGCAAACCGGGACAGGGTGCTGAAAAACTGTTTTTT
j_gene: TRBJ1-1; len: 12; v_gene: TRBV13; d_gene: NA; abundance: NA; CDR3aa: CASRVGATEAFF; CDR3nt: TGTGCCAGCCGAGTGGGGGCCACTGAAGCTTTCTTT
j_gene: TRBJ1-1; len: 12; v_gene: TRBV27; d_gene: NA; abundance: NA; CDR3aa: CASTHPVGGAFF; CDR3nt: TGTGCCAGCACTCACCCGGTCGGGGGGGCCTTCTTT
j_gene: TRBJ2-1; len: 14; v_gene: TRBV9; d_gene: TRBD2; abundance: few; CDR3aa: CASDCRLADNEQFF; CDR3nt: TGTGCCAGCGACTGCCGGCTAGCGGACAATGAGCAGTTCTTC
j_gene: TRBJ1-5; len: 13; v_gene: TRBV30; d_gene: NA; abundance: NA; CDR3aa: CAWGGGGNQPQHF; CDR3nt: TGTGCCTGGGGTGGGGGGGGGAATCAGCCCCAGCATTTT
j_gene: TRBJ2-2; len: 16; v_gene: TRBV9; d_gene: TRBD2; abundance: few; CDR3aa: CASSPSGGLIPGELFF; CDR3nt: TGTGCCAGCAGTCCTAGCGGGGGCTTAATTCCCGGGGAGCTGTTTTTT
j_gene: TRBJ1-2; len: 14; v_gene: TRBV5-1; d_gene: TRBD1; abundance: once; CDR3aa: CASSLGQGRRGYTF; CDR3nt: TGCGCCAGCAGCTTGGGACAGGGGAGGAGGGGCTACACCTTC
j_gene: TRBJ2-5; len: 16; v_gene: TRBV28; d_gene: TRBD2; abundance: NA; CDR3aa: CASGSSGLAVRETQYF; CDR3nt: TGTGCCAGCGGTTCCTCGGGACTAGCGGTAAGGGAGACCCAGTACTTC
j_gene: TRBJ2-2; len: 14; v_gene: TRBV2; d_gene: NA; abundance: NA; CDR3aa: CASKSRVNTGELFF; CDR3nt: TGTGCCAGCAAATCCAGGGTCAACACCGGGGAGCTGTTTTTT
j_gene: TRBJ2-5; len: 15; v_gene: TRBV9; d_gene: TRBD2; abundance: NA; CDR3aa: CASSVGTTYQETQYF; CDR3nt: TGTGCCAGCAGCGTGGGGACTACTTACCAAGAGACCCAGTACTTC
j_gene: TRBJ2-5; len: 13; v_gene: TRBV14; d_gene: NA; abundance: NA; CDR3aa: CASSQRSWETQYF; CDR3nt: TGTGCCAGCAGCCAGAGGAGTTGGGAGACCCAGTACTTC
j_gene: TRBJ2-7; len: 16; v_gene: TRBV9; d_gene: TRBD2; abundance: NA; CDR3aa: CASSPWVAGGQGEQYF; CDR3nt: TGTGCCAGCAGCCCTTGGGTAGCGGGGGGCCAGGGAGAGCAGTACTTC
j_gene: TRBJ1-3; len: 12; v_gene: TRBV30; d_gene: NA; abundance: NA; CDR3aa: CAWRSSGNTIYF; CDR3nt: TGTGCCTGGAGGAGCTCTGGAAACACCATATATTTT